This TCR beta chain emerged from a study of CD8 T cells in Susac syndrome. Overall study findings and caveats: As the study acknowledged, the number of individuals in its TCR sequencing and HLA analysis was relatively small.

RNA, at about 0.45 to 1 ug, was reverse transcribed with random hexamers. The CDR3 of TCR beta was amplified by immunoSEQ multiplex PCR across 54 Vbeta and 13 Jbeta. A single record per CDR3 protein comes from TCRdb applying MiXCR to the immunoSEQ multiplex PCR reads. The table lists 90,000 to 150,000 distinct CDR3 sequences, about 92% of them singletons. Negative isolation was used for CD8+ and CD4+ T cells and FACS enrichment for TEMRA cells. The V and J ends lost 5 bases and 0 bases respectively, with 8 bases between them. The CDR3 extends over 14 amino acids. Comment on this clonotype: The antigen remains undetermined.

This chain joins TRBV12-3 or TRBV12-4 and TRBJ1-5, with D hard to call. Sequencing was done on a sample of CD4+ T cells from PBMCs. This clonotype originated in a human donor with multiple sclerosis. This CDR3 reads CASSPDNSNQPQHF. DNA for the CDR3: TGTGCCAGCAGTCCTGACAATAGCAATCAGCCCCAGCATTTT.